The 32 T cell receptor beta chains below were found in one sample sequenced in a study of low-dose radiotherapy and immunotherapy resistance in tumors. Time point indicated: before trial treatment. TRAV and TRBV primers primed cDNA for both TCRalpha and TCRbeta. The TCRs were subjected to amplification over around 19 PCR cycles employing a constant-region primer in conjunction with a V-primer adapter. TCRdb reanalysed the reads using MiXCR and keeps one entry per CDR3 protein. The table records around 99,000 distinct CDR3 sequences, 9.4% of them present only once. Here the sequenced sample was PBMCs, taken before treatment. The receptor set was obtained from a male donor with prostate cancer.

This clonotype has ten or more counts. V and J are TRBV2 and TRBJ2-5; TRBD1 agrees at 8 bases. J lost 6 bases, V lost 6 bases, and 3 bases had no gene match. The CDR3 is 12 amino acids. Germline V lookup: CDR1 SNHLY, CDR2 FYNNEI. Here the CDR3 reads CASRQGGQTQYF. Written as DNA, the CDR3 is TGTGCCAGCAGACAGGGGGGACAGACCCAGTACTTC.

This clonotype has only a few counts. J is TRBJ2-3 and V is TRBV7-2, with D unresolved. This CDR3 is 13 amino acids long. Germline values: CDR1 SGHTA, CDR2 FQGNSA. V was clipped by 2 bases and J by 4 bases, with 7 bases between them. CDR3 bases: TGTGCCAGCAGCTTACTCTCTGCAGATACGCAGTATTTT. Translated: CASSLLSADTQYF.

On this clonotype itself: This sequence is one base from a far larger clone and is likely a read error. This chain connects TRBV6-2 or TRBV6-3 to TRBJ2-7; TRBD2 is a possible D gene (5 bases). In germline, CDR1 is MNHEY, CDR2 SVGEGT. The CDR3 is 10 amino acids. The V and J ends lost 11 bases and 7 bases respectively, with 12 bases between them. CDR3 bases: TGTGCCGCGGGTTACAATGAGCAGTACTTC. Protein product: CAAGYNEQYF.

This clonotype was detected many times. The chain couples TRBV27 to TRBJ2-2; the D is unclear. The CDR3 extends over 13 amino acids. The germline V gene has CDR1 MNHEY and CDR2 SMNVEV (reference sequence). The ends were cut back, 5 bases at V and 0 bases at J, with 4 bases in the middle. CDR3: CASSRPNTGELFF. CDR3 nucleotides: TGTGCCAGCAGTCGACCGAACACCGGGGAGCTGTTTTTT.

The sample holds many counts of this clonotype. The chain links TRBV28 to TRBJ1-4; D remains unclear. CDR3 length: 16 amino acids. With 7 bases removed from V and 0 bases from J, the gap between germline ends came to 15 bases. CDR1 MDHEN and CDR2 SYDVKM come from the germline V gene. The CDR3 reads CASTGTSVATNEKLFF. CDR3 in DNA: TGTGCCAGCACCGGAACTTCGGTCGCAACTAATGAAAAACTGTTTTTT.

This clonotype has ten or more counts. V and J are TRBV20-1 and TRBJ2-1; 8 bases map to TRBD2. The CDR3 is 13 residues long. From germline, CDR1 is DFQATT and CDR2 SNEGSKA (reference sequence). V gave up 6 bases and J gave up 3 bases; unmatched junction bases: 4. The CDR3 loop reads CSATGTSYNEQFF. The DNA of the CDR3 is TGCAGTGCCACCGGGACTAGCTACAATGAGCAGTTCTTC.

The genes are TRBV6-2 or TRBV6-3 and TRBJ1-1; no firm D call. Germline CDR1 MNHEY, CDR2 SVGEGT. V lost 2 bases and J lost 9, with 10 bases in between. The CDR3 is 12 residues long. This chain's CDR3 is CASSYSRNKAFF. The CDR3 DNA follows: TGTGCCAGCAGTTACAGCAGGAATAAAGCTTTCTTT.

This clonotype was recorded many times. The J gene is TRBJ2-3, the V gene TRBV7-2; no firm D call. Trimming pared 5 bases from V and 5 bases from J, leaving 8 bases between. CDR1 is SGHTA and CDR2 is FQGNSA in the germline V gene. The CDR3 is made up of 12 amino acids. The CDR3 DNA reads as TGTGCCAGCAGCCGGGCATTAGATACGCAGTATTTT. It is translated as CASSRALDTQYF.

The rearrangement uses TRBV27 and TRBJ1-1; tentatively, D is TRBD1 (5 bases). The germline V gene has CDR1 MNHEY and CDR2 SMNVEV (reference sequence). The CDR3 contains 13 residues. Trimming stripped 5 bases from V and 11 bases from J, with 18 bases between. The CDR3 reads CASSTIREPWAFF. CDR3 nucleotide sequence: TGTGCCAGCAGTACCATCAGGGAACCTTGGGCTTTCTTT.

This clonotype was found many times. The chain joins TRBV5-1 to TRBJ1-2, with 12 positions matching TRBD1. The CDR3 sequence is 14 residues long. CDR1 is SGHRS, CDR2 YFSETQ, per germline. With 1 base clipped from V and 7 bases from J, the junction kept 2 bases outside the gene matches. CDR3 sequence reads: CASSLSGQGAGYTF. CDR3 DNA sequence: TGCGCCAGCAGCTTGTCGGGACAGGGGGCTGGCTACACCTTC.

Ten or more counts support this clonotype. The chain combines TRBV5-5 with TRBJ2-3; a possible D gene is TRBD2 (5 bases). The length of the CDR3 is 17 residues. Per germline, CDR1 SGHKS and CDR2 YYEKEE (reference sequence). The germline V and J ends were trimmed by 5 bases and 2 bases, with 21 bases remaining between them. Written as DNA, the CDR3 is TGTGCCAGCAGTTACTCCGGGAACACGGGAAACACAGATACGCAGTATTTT. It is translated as CASSYSGNTGNTDTQYF.

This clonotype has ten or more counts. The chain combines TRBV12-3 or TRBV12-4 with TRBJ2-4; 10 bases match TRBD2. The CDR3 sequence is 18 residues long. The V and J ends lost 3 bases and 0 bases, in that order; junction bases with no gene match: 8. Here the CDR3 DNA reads TGTGCCAGCAGTTTTGGGACTAGCGCCGATTTAGCCAAAAACATTCAGTACTTC. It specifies CASSFGTSADLAKNIQYF.

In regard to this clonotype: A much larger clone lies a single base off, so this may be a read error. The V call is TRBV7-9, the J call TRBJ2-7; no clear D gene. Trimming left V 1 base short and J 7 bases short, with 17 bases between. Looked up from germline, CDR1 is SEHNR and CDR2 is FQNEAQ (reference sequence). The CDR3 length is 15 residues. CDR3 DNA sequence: TGTGCCAGCAGCTTAGGACTGGGTATGGACGGTGAGCAGTACTTC. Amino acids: CASSLGLGMDGEQYF.

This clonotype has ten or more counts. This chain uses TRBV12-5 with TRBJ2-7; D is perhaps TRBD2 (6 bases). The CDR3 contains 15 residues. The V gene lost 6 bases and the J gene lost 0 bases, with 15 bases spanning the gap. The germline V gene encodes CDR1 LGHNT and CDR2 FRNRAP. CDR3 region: CASGPTSRFSYEQYF. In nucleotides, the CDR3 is TGTGCTAGTGGCCCTACTAGCCGATTCTCCTACGAGCAGTACTTC.

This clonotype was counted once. CDR3 loop: CASSPSGGFETQYF. The CDR3 bases are TGTGCCAGCAGTCCGTCAGGGGGCTTTGAGACCCAGTACTTC. The J gene is TRBJ2-5, the V gene TRBV6-8; 8 bases align to TRBD1. The germline CDR1 and CDR2 sequences are MNHGY and SAAAGT. Trimming cost V 5 bases and J 5 bases; bases outside gene matches: 7. This CDR3 comprises 14 residues.

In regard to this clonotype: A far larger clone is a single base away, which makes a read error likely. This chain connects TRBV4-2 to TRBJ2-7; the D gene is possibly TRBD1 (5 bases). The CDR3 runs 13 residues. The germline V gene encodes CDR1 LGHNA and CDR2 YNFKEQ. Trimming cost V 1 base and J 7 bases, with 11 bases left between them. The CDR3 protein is CASSQVSGHEQYF. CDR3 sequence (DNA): TGTGCCAGCAGCCAAGTATCAGGACATGAGCAGTACTTC.

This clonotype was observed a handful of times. DNA for the CDR3: TGTGCCAGCAGCGTAGCTGGCAACCTAGCGGGAGGGCCGTACGAGCAGTACTTC. Its translation: CASSVAGNLAGGPYEQYF. This chain joins TRBV9 and TRBJ2-7; 12 bases align to TRBD2. Germline CDR1 is SGDLS and CDR2 is YYNGEE. Trimming at V came to 0 bases and at J to 4 bases, leaving 11 bases not matched to a gene. There are 18 residues in the CDR3.

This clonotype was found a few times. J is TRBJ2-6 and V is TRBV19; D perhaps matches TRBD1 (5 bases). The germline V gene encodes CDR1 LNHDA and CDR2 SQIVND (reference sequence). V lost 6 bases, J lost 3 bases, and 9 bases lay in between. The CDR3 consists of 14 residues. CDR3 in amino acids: CASSQGYGANVLTF. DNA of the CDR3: TGTGCCAGTAGCCAGGGATATGGGGCCAACGTCCTGACTTTC.

CDR3 DNA sequence: TGTGCCAGCAGCTTGTCTCCAGGGTCTAATGAAAAACTGTTTTTT. It specifies CASSLSPGSNEKLFF. The V and J genes are TRBV5-4 and TRBJ1-4; a weak D match, TRBD1 (5 bases). From germline, CDR1 is SGHNT and CDR2 YYREEE (reference sequence). The CDR3 extends over 15 amino acids. Trimming shortened V by 1 base and J by 3 bases, and 10 bases separated the two germline ends.

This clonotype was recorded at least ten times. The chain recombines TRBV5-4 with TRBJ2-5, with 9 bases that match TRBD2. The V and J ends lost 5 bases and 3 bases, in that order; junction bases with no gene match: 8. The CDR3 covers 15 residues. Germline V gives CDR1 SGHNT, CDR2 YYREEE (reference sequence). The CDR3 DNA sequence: TGTGCCAGCAGTCAACCAGCGGGAGGAAAAGAGACCCAGTACTTC. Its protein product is CASSQPAGGKETQYF.

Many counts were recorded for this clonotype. The CDR3 DNA is TGTGCCAGCAGCTACGGGACTAGCGGGAGGGCCAATGAGCAGTTCTTC. Its protein product is CASSYGTSGRANEQFF. The chain carries TRBV5-5 and TRBJ2-1; 16 bases are shared with TRBD2. The germline V gene encodes CDR1 SGHKS and CDR2 YYEKEE (reference sequence). J gave up 6 bases and V 3 bases, and 3 bases lay outside the gene matches. This CDR3 region has 16 residues.

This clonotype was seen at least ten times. Written as DNA, the CDR3 is TGTGCCAGTAGTATAGATCCTAGCGTTAGTGAGCAGTTCTTC. The encoded protein is CASSIDPSVSEQFF. The rearrangement uses TRBV19 and TRBJ2-1; possibly TRBD2 for D (6 bases). Trimming shortened V by 0 bases and J by 9 bases, and 12 bases separated the two germline ends. CDR1 LNHDA and CDR2 SQIVND come from the germline V gene (reference sequence). This CDR3 has 14 amino acids.

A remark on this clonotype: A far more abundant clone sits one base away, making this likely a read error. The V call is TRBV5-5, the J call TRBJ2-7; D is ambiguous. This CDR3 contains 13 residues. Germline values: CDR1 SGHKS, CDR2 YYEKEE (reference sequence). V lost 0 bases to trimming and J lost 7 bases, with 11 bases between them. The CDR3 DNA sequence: TGTGCCAGCAGCTTGGCCGCCGCGAATGAGCAGTACTTC. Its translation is CASSLAAANEQYF.

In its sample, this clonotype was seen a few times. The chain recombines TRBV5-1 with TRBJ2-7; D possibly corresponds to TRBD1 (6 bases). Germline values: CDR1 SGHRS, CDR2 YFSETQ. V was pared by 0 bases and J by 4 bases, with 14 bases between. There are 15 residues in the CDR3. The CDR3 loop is CASSLDVQGWYEQYF. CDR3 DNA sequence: TGCGCCAGCAGCTTGGACGTGCAGGGGTGGTACGAGCAGTACTTC.

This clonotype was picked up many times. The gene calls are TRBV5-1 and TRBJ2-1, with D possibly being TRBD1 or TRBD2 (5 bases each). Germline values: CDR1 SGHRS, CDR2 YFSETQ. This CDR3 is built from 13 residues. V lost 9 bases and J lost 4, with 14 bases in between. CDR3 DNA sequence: TGCGCCACCACAGGACCGGGGTACAATGAGCAGTTCTTC. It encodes CATTGPGYNEQFF.

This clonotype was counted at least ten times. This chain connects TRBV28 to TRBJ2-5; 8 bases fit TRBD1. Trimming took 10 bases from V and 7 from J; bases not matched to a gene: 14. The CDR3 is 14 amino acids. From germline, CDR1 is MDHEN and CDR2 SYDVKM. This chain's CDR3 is CANSQGARGGTQYF. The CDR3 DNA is TGTGCCAATTCGCAGGGGGCGAGAGGAGGGACCCAGTACTTC.

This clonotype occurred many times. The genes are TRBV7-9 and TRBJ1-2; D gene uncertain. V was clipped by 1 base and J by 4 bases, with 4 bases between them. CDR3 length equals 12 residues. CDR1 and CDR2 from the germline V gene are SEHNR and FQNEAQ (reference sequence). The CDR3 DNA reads TGTGCCAGCAGCTTAGGCGGCTATGGCTACACCTTC. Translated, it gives CASSLGGYGYTF. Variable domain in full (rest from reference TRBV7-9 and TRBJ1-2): DTGVSQNPRHKITKRGQNVTFRCDPISEHNRLYWYRQTLGQGPEFLTYFQNEAQLEKSRLLSDRFSAERPKGSFSTLEIQRTEQGDSAMYLCASSLGGYGYTFGSGTRLTVV.

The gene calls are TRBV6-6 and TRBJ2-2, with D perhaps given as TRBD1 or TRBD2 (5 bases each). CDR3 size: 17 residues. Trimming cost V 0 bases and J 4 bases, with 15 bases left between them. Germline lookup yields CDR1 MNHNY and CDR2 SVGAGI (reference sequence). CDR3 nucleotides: TGTGCCAGCAGTTACTCGACCGGGACGGTCCTCACCGGGGAGCTGTTTTTT. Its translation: CASSYSTGTVLTGELFF.

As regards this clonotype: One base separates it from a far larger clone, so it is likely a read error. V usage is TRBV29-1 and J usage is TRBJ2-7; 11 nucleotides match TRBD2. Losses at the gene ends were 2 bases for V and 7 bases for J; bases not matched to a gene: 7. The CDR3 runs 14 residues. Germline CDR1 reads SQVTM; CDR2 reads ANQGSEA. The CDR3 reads CSVERTSGSNEQYF. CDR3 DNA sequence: TGCAGCGTTGAACGTACTAGCGGGAGCAATGAGCAGTACTTC.

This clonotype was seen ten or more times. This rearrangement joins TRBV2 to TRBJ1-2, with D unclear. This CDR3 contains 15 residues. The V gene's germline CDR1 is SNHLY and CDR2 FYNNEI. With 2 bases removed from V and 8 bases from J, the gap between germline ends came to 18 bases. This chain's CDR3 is CASSEFEKQSTGYTF. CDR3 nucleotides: TGTGCCAGCAGTGAATTCGAAAAACAGAGCACAGGCTACACCTTC.

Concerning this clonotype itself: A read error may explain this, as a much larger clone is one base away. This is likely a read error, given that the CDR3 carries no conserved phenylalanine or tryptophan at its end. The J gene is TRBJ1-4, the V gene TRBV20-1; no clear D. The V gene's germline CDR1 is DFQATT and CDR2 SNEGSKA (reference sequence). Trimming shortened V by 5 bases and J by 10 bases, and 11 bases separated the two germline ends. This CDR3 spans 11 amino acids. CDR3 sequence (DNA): TGCAGTGCTCGAGGACCTGGAAAACTGTTTCTT. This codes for CSARGPGKLFL.

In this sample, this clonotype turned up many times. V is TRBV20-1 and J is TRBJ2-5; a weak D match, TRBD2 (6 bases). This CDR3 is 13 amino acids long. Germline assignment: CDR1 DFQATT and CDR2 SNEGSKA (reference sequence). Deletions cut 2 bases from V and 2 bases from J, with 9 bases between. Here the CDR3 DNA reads TGCAGTGCTAGACACGGGACTCAAGAGACCCAGTACTTC. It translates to CSARHGTQETQYF.